This TCR beta chain was sequenced in a study of molecular identifiers for immune sequencing clone quantification. Whole-study context: RNA, taken in replicates from about 21,000 or 97,000 naive CD8 cells, was split five ways, with four sequenced.

This clonotype was observed at least ten times. Its matching antigen is unknown. Trimming pared 0 bases from V and 4 bases from J, leaving 7 bases between. The CDR3 is 14 amino acids. Per the germline V gene, CDR1 is SGDLS and CDR2 is YYNGEE. TCRdb re-analysed the PCR reads in MiXCR, keeping a single row per CDR3 protein. The sample lists a few hundred thousand distinct CDR3 sequences, roughly a quarter occurring once. Study outcomes and limitations: Clones above 20 RNA copies contained over 97% of effector molecules but under 1% of naive ones. Single-cell amounts of spiked Jurkat TCR RNA were reportedly detectable among about 960,000 naive cells.

The sample taken for sequencing was naive CD8+ T cells from blood, with Jurkat cell RNA spiked in. Subset given: FACS-sorted CD8+CD4-CCR7+CD45RA+ naive T cells. This chain links TRBV9 with TRBJ1-4, with unresolved D. The TCR was taken from a human donor in good health. Some libraries in this study had Jurkat cell RNA spiked in. The CDR3 nucleotides read TGTGCCAGCAGCGTAGGAGTAATTAATGAAAAACTGTTTTTT. It translates to CASSVGVINEKLFF.